The clone carrying this T cell receptor beta chain came up many times. As yet, its antigen is unknown. Healthy individuals of Caucasian origin from Russia, aged roughly 6 to 100, served as donors. Total RNA extraction produced at least 5.5 micrograms (per sample) for the study. A J-beta primer mix and a sample-barcoded 5' primer were used in a second PCR of roughly 7 to 12 cycles. TCRdb used MiXCR to reprocess the 5' RACE reads, holding one entry per CDR3 protein. Of roughly 680,000 distinct CDR3 sequences detected, more than 40% appear once; the ten largest clones hold under 35%. These data come from a study of blood T cells in healthy people across ages. Study-level points and caveats: Donors of long life had a larger count of naive CD4+ cells and greater diversity than aged donors.

V was cut by 3 bases and J by 5 bases, with 11 bases left in between. The CDR3 is made up of 14 amino acids. This clonotype was sampled from a woman aged 55-70 years in good health. The sequenced sample consisted of blood. The V gene is TRBV12-3 or TRBV12-4, the J gene TRBJ2-1; D remains ambiguous. This chain's CDR3 is CASSFGSNHNEQFF. CDR3 coding DNA: TGTGCCAGCAGTTTTGGGTCCAACCACAATGAGCAGTTCTTC.